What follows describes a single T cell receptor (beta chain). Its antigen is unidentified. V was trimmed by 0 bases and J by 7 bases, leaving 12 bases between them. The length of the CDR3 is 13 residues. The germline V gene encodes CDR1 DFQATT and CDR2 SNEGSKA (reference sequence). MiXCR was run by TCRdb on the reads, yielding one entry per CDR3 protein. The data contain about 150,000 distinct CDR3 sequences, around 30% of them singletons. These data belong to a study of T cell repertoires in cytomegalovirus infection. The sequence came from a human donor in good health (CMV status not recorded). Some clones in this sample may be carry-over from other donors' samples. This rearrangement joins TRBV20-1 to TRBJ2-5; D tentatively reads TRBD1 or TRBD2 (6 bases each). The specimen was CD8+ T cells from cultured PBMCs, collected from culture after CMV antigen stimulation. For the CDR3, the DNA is TGCAGTGCTAGAGAAAAGGGGGGAGTGACCCAGTACTTC. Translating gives CSAREKGGVTQYF.